This T cell receptor (beta chain) was sequenced during a study of shared clonotypes between healthy human individuals. Study-level background: Three plates each covered CD4 naive and memory; CD8 naive two, CD8 memory one.

Remarks on this clone: Its antigen is as yet unknown.

The protocol was immunoSEQ multiplex PCR, while the TCRdb copy is restricted to in-frame clones and leaves out a portion. The table lists approximately 400,000 clones, approximately 97% of them singletons, with approximately 0.3% in the top ten. The donor population consisted of healthy HIV-negative adults with no recent acute infections or vaccinations. Study-wide results and caveats: Larger estimated richness was generally recorded for naive subsets relative to memory subsets.

The sample was memory CD8+ T cells sorted from blood. Subset defined: CD45RO+ cells pooled with CCR7-negative TemRA cells. The receptor was derived from a man aged 30 to 45 in good health.

CDR3 nucleotides: TGTGCCAGCAGCCTCGACGGATTCTCTGGAAACACCATATATTTT. Its protein product is CASSLDGFSGNTIYF. The chain employs TRBV5-5 and TRBJ1-3; no reliable D call. V dropped 4 bases and J dropped 0 bases, with 11 bases sitting between them. This CDR3 contains 15 residues. Germline CDR1 reads SGHKS; CDR2 reads YYEKEE (reference sequence).